This T cell receptor (beta chain) was identified in a study of T-cell reconstitution after alpha-beta-depleted transplantation in children (dated by TCRdb to 2016 to 2018). About the full investigation: T-cell immune reconstitution after TCRalphabeta/CD19-depleted allogeneic hematopoietic cell transplantation in children was quantitatively tracked in the study by means of TCR repertoire profiling. Findings and caveats that apply to the study as a whole: Over the following months the frequencies of hyperexpanded clones went down, and after one year T-cell counts and TCRbeta diversity were mostly credited to newly produced T cells. In some patients, the high TCRbeta diversity seen at day 60 was put down to recipient T cells and intrathymic progenitors that had survived conditioning. The apparently early recovery of alphabetaT-cell counts about two months after transplant reportedly depended on only several hundred rapidly expanded clones that came from non-depleted graft cells.

The sample's treatment or condition label, in plain terms: allogeneic hematopoietic cell transplantation with graft depleted of TCRalphabeta T cells and CD19 B cells. Transplant recipients were children who received TCRalphabeta/CD19-depleted allogeneic hematopoietic cell grafts. As regards this clonotype: What antigen it recognizes has not been identified. Within one base of it there is no much larger clone, and no base qualities were kept.

Library creation used PCR. Sequencing relied on an Illumina HiSeq 2500. Molecular barcoding was employed in the preparation of TCR libraries, with unique molecular identifiers being used to normalize TCRbeta repertoire quantification. TCRdb handled the public reads itself, with Q25 trimming in fastp and clone calling in MiXCR, and kept productive beta chains. CDR3 protein duplicates are merged, each entry listing the most common genes and DNA. The sample records some 350,000 distinct CDR3 sequences, 15% to 20% of which are singletons. The ten largest make up just over 40% of the sample. From its cysteine to its phenylalanine, the CDR3 spans 14 amino acids. The entry retains the CDR3 DNA only, 42 bases that are in frame from base 1. Based on the germline V gene, the CDR1 and CDR2 sequences are SGDLS and YYNGEE. V is pruned by 2 bases and J by 5 bases, leaving 4 bases of the junction without a gene match.

The V gene is TRBV9 and the J gene is TRBJ2-7; 10 nucleotides in the junction match TRBD1. The sample was PBMCs, mostly from graft donor cells, taken 360 days after TCRalphabeta/CD19-depleted stem cell transplant. The sequence came from a male patient between 2 and 15 years old who had a stem cell transplant for acute lymphoblastic leukemia, so the T cells may come from the graft donor. The DNA is TGTGCCAGCAGCGTCCGGGACAGGGGTGACGAGCAGTACTTC. Its translation is CASSVRDRGDEQYF.